The T cell receptor (beta chain) described here comes from a study of blood T cell repertoires in COVID-19. The overall study: Acute and convalescent COVID-19 specimens originated in the United States, Italy and Spain.

From germline, CDR1 is MNHEY and CDR2 SVGAGI. This CDR3 contains 14 residues. Trimming removed 4 bases from V and 4 bases from J, with 13 bases in between. The data were produced by immunoSEQ multiplex PCR, yet TCRdb's version contains in-frame clones alone and is incomplete. The sample yields just over 25,000 clones, around 90% seen once. Specimen: peripheral blood. V usage is TRBV6-5 and J usage is TRBJ1-2; D is unresolved. The source of this sequence is a man in his 70s with acute or convalescent COVID-19. CDR3 DNA sequence: TGTGCCAGCAGTTTCGGAGGGAAAGTCTATGGCTACACCTTC. Translation: CASSFGGKVYGYTF.